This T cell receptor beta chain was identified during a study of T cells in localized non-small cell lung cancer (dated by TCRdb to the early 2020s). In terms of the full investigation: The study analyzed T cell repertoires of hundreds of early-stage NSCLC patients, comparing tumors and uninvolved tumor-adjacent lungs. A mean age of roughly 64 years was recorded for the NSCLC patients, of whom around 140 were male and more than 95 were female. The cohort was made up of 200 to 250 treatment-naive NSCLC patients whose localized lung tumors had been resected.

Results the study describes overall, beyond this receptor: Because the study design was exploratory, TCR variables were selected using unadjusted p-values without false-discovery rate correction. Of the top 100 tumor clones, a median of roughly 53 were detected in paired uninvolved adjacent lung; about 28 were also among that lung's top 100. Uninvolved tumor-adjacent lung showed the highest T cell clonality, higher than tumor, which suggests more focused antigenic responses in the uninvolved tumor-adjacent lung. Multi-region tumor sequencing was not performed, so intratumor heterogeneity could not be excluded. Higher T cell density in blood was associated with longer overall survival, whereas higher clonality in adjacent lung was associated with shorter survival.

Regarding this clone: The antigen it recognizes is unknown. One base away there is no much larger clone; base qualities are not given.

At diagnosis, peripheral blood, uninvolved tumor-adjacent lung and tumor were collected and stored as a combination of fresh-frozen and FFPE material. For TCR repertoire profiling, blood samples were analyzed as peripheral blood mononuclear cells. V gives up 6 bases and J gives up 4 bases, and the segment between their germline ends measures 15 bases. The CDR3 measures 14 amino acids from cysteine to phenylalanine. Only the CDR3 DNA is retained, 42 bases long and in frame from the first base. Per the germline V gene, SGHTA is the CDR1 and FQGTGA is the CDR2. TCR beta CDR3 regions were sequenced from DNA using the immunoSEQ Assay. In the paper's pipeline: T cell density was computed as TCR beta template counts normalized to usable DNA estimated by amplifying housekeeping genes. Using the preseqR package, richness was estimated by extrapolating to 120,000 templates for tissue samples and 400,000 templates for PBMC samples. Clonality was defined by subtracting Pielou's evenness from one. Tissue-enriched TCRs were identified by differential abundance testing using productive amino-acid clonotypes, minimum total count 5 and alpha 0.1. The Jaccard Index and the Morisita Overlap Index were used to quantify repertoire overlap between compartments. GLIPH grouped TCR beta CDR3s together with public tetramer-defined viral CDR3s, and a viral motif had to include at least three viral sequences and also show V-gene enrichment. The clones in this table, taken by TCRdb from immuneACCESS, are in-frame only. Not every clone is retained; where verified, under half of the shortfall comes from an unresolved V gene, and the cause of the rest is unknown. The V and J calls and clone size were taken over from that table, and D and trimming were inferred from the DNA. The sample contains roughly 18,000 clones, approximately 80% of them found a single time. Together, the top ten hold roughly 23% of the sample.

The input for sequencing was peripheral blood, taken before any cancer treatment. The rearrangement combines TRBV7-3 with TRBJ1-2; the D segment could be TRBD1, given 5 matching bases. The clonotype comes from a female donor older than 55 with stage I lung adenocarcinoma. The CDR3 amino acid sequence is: CASSSPGLVYGYTF. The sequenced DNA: TGTGCCAGCAGTTCTCCGGGACTTGTCTATGGCTACACCTTC. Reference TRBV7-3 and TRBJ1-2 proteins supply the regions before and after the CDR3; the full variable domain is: GAGVSQTPSNKVTEKGKYVELRCDPISGHTALYWYRQSLGQGPEFLIYFQGTGAADDSGLPNDRFFAVRPEGSVSTLKIQRTERGDSAVYLCASSSPGLVYGYTFGSGTRLTVV.